These 27 T cell receptor beta chains share one sample of origin, sequenced in a study of OX40 agonist ivuxolimab in advanced cancers. The library was generated by the immunoSEQ multiplex PCR assay. TCRdb took this table from immuneACCESS and kept in-frame rearrangements with V and J called. Such tables lack part of the clones; where checked against another copy, unresolved V genes explain under half of the gap, and the rest is unexplained. This sample holds approximately 49,000 clones; around 85% were observed only once. The top ten clonotypes cover 20% of the sample. This material consisted of CD4+ or CD8+ T cells sorted from blood, taken in a trial of the OX40 agonist ivuxolimab. The origin of the receptors is an adult with an advanced solid tumor such as melanoma, head and neck, liver or kidney cancer.

Points on this clone: This CDR3 is also generated by other DNA sequences in the sample. This chain joins TRBV9 and TRBJ1-5; TRBD1 is a possible D gene (5 bases). This CDR3 region has 13 residues. With 5 bases removed from V and 7 bases from J, the gap between germline ends came to 13 bases. The germline V gene has CDR1 SGDLS and CDR2 YYNGEE. The CDR3 nucleotides are TGTGCCAGCAGTTCAGGGTCGTTACAGCCCCAGCATTTT. Translating it yields CASSSGSLQPQHF.

The chain is built from TRBV9 and TRBJ2-3; D is undetermined. The CDR3 covers 17 residues. CDR1 SGDLS and CDR2 YYNGEE come from the germline V gene. V dropped 1 base and J dropped 0 bases, with 15 bases sitting between them. As DNA, the CDR3 is TGTGCCAGCAGCGTAAACGTCCAGGATGTTAGCACAGATACGCAGTATTTT. Protein: CASSVNVQDVSTDTQYF.

The gene calls are TRBV6-1 and TRBJ1-2, with no clear D. Germline V gives CDR1 MNHNS, CDR2 SASEGT. CDR3 size: 11 residues. V was clipped by 5 bases and J by 4 bases, with 5 bases between them. CDR3 loop: CASSYAYGYTF. DNA for the CDR3: TGTGCCAGCAGTTACGCCTATGGCTACACCTTC.

The J gene is TRBJ1-2, the V gene TRBV6-5; the D is unclear. V gave up 0 bases and J gave up 0 bases, with 8 bases separating them. Per the germline V gene, CDR1 is MNHEY and CDR2 is SVGAGI. The CDR3 runs to 15 residues. The CDR3 loop reads CASSYSNTANYGYTF. CDR3 nucleotides: TGTGCCAGCAGTTACTCTAACACAGCTAACTATGGCTACACCTTC.

V is TRBV5-1 and J is TRBJ1-1; D might be TRBD1 (5 bases). CDR3 length equals 15 residues. The germline V and J ends were trimmed by 4 bases and 0 bases, with 13 bases remaining between them. Germline values: CDR1 SGHRS, CDR2 YFSETQ. CDR3 residues: CASSPGGEMNTEAFF. The CDR3 DNA is TGCGCCAGCAGCCCTGGAGGGGAGATGAACACTGAAGCTTTCTTT.

The J gene is TRBJ1-1, the V gene TRBV4-2; 9 positions match TRBD1. The J segment lost 3 bases and the V segment lost 0 bases, leaving 5 bases of the junction unmatched. This CDR3 comprises 16 residues. Germline V gene lookup returns CDR1 LGHNA and CDR2 YNFKEQ. CDR3 in DNA: TGTGCCAGCAGCCAAGATGAGTGGGACAGGGACACTGAAGCTTTCTTT. It specifies CASSQDEWDRDTEAFF.

The table lists this clone with a count of one. The V call is TRBV28, the J call TRBJ1-6; 9 bases line up with TRBD1. In germline, CDR1 is MDHEN, CDR2 SYDVKM. The trim removed 6 bases at V and 7 bases at J, leaving 13 bases unmatched. CDR3 length: 17 amino acids. The CDR3 reads CASSRPGTGLGNSPLHF. DNA for the CDR3: TGTGCCAGCAGCCGCCCCGGGACAGGGCTTGGAAATTCACCCCTCCACTTT.

The gene calls are TRBV7-6 and TRBJ1-3, with D possibly being TRBD1 (6 bases). The V end was cut by 4 bases, the J end by 5 bases, with 15 bases between. The germline gives CDR1 SGHVS, CDR2 FNYEAQ. The CDR3 loop spans 15 amino acids. The CDR3 nucleotides read TGTGCCAGCAGCTCCCCCGTTGACAGGAGAAACACCATATATTTT. Protein: CASSSPVDRRNTIYF.

This clone is labeled medium-sized. The identical CDR3 is also encoded by other nucleotide sequences in the sample. This rearrangement joins TRBV4-3 to TRBJ1-2; D remains ambiguous. The CDR3 runs to 15 residues. The germline CDR1 and CDR2 sequences are LGHNA and YSLEER. V lost 0 bases, J lost 0 bases, and 8 bases lay in between. The CDR3, as DNA: TGCGCCAGCAGCCAAGAGGAAGATACTAACTATGGCTACACCTTC. Translated, it gives CASSQEEDTNYGYTF.

The chain recombines TRBV7-9 with TRBJ2-6; D remains unclear. Between the trimmed V and J ends, which lost 6 bases and 2 bases, there was a span of 5 bases. CDR3 size: 13 residues. Germline CDR1 and CDR2: SEHNR and FQNEAQ (reference sequence). DNA for the CDR3: TGTGCCAGCAGTTCTACTGGGGCCAACGTCCTGACTTTC. It translates to CASSSTGANVLTF. Supplemented by reference TRBV7-9 and TRBJ2-6, the full variable domain reads DTGVSQNPRHKITKRGQNVTFRCDPISEHNRLYWYRQTLGQGPEFLTYFQNEAQLEKSRLLSDRFSAERPKGSFSTLEIQRTEQGDSAMYLCASSSTGANVLTFGAGSRLTVL.

This chain uses TRBV7-8 with TRBJ2-7, with D possibly matching TRBD2 (5 bases). V was trimmed by 1 base and J by 1 base, leaving 17 bases between them. CDR1 and CDR2 from the germline V gene are SGHVS and FQNEAQ. The CDR3 is 17 amino acids. CDR3 residues: CASSLVRGPETSYEQYF. The CDR3 DNA follows: TGTGCCAGCAGCTTAGTTCGCGGGCCGGAAACTTCCTACGAGCAGTACTTC.

The V and J genes are TRBV7-6 and TRBJ1-2; D gene ambiguous. The germline V gene has CDR1 SGHVS and CDR2 FNYEAQ. This CDR3 comprises 13 residues. Between the trimmed V and J ends, which lost 1 base and 4 bases, there was a span of 7 bases. The CDR3 protein is CASSLGAGYGYTF. CDR3 bases: TGTGCCAGCAGCTTAGGGGCGGGCTATGGCTACACCTTC.

This clone showed up just a few times. The chain joins TRBV27 to TRBJ2-2; no reliable D call. The CDR3 covers 14 residues. The ends were cut back, 5 bases at V and 1 base at J, with 8 bases in the middle. Per germline, CDR1 MNHEY and CDR2 SMNVEV (reference sequence). The CDR3 DNA reads TGTGCCAGCAGTCTGGAGCTGAACACCGGGGAGCTGTTTTTT. Translating it yields CASSLELNTGELFF.

This chain joins TRBV15 and TRBJ2-7, with D uncertain. The V gene lost 0 bases and the J gene lost 3 bases, with 12 bases spanning the gap. This CDR3 has 15 residues. Germline V gene data show CDR1 as LNHNV and CDR2 as YYDKDF (reference sequence). The CDR3 DNA reads TGTGCCACCAGCAGAGATCGGAACAGCTACTACGAGCAGTACTTC. Translated, it gives CATSRDRNSYYEQYF.

The rearrangement links TRBV7-8 to TRBJ2-5; the match to TRBD2 covers 13 bases. The CDR3 is made up of 16 amino acids. The trim removed 4 bases at V and 5 bases at J, leaving 7 bases unmatched. CDR1 is SGHVS and CDR2 is FQNEAQ in the germline V gene. Here the CDR3 DNA reads TGTGCCAGCAGCTCGGGGGGACTAGCGGGGCTGGAGACCCAGTACTTC. Translation gives CASSSGGLAGLETQYF.

This sequence joins TRBV7-9 and TRBJ2-3, with 9 bases fitting TRBD2. V lost 1 base and J lost 5; bases outside the gene matches: 7. Germline CDR1 is SEHNR and CDR2 is FQNEAQ (reference sequence). This CDR3 is built from 16 residues. CDR3 sequence: CASSLVAGVDGDTQYF. The CDR3 DNA is TGTGCCAGCAGCTTAGTAGCGGGGGTGGATGGAGATACGCAGTATTTT. The complete variable domain, with remaining parts taken from reference TRBV7-9 and TRBJ2-3, reads DTGVSQNPRHKITKRGQNVTFRCDPISEHNRLYWYRQTLGQGPEFLTYFQNEAQLEKSRLLSDRFSAERPKGSFSTLEIQRTEQGDSAMYLCASSLVAGVDGDTQYFGPGTRLTVL.

This clone was found once. The J gene is TRBJ1-1, the V gene TRBV6-6, with D possibly TRBD1 on 6 matching bases. The CDR3 length is 15 residues. The V gene lost 1 base and the J gene lost 0 bases, with 9 bases spanning the gap. Per germline, CDR1 MNHNY and CDR2 SVGAGI (reference sequence). CDR3 residues: CASSYFQGMNTEAFF. The CDR3 region has the DNA TGTGCCAGCAGTTACTTTCAGGGGATGAACACTGAAGCTTTCTTT.

The J gene is TRBJ2-5, the V gene TRBV7-9; 7 bases agree with TRBD1. Germline V gene lookup returns CDR1 SEHNR and CDR2 FQNEAQ (reference sequence). V lost 7 bases to trimming and J lost 1 base; unmatched junction nucleotides: 6. The CDR3 has 14 residues. The CDR3 here is CASTLRQGQETQYF. CDR3 sequence (DNA): TGTGCCAGCACCCTCAGACAGGGCCAAGAGACCCAGTACTTC.

This chain joins TRBV5-4 and TRBJ1-2; tentatively, D is TRBD1 (6 bases). Trimming took off 4 bases at V and 8 bases at J, with 21 bases between the two ends. The V gene's germline CDR1 is SGHNT and CDR2 YYREEE (reference sequence). The CDR3 has 15 residues. This CDR3 reads CASSAYVTGARGYTF. CDR3 bases: TGTGCCAGCAGCGCCTACGTGACAGGTGCCAGGGGCTACACCTTC. The full variable domain, its missing parts supplied by reference TRBV5-4 and TRBJ1-2, is ETGVTQSPTHLIKTRGQQVTLRCSSQSGHNTVSWYQQALGQGPQFIFQYYREEENGRGNFPPRFSGLQFPNYSSELNVNALELDDSALYLCASSAYVTGARGYTFGSGTRLTVV.

The chain carries TRBV14 and TRBJ2-7; 7 bases align to TRBD2. Germline loops: CDR1 SGHDN, CDR2 FVKESK. J gave up 5 bases and V 4 bases, and 5 bases lay outside the gene matches. The CDR3 sequence is 13 residues long. CDR3 residues: CASSPKSGDEQYF. The CDR3, as DNA: TGTGCCAGCAGCCCCAAAAGCGGGGACGAGCAGTACTTC.

The chain links TRBV5-1 to TRBJ2-1, with 8 positions matching TRBD1. The germline V gene has CDR1 SGHRS and CDR2 YFSETQ. The V gene end was trimmed by 0 bases and the J gene end by 5 bases; junction bases not matched to a gene: 4. CDR3 size: 15 residues. The CDR3 loop is CASSLGLDRDNEQFF. The CDR3 DNA is TGCGCCAGCAGCTTGGGATTGGACAGGGACAATGAGCAGTTCTTC. Combining the CDR3 with reference TRBV5-1 and TRBJ2-1 gives the whole variable domain KAGVTQTPRYLIKTRGQQVTLSCSPISGHRSVSWYQQTPGQGLQFLFEYFSETQRNKGNFPGRFSGRQFSNSRSEMNVSTLELGDSALYLCASSLGLDRDNEQFFGPGTRLTVL.

This clone was observed a single time. CDR3 residues: CASSGRDRGLYEQFF. CDR3 sequence (DNA): TGTGCCAGCAGCGGCCGGGACAGGGGATTATATGAGCAGTTCTTC. This chain connects TRBV9 to TRBJ2-1; 10 bases match TRBD1. The length of the CDR3 is 15 residues. V lost 3 bases, J lost 8 bases, and 8 bases stayed unmatched. The germline V gene has CDR1 SGDLS and CDR2 YYNGEE.

The chain couples TRBV4-1 to TRBJ1-4; D gene ambiguous. V lost 1 base, J lost 8 bases, and 8 bases lay in between. CDR3 length: 13 amino acids. CDR1 is MGHRA and CDR2 is YSYEKL in the germline V gene. Here the CDR3 reads CASSQVPGEKLFF. The CDR3 bases are TGCGCCAGCAGCCAAGTTCCGGGGGAAAAACTGTTTTTT.

The chain joins TRBV7-7 to TRBJ2-5; D unresolved. The germline gives CDR1 SSHAT, CDR2 FNYEAQ (reference sequence). The CDR3 extends over 15 amino acids. Trimming cost V 0 bases and J 5 bases, with 13 bases left between them. The CDR3 DNA is TGTGCCAGCAGCTTAGCTGCGGCATTGGGGGAGACCCAGTACTTC. The encoded protein is CASSLAAALGETQYF.

V usage is TRBV7-8 and J usage is TRBJ1-1, with D unclear. The germline V gene has CDR1 SGHVS and CDR2 FQNEAQ. This CDR3 is built from 12 residues. Between the trimmed V and J ends, which lost 5 bases and 4 bases, there was a span of 8 bases. Written as DNA, the CDR3 is TGTGCCAGCAGCCCGGCGGCCACTGAAGCTTTCTTT. Its translation: CASSPAATEAFF.

This clone is a singleton in its sample. The chain combines TRBV9 with TRBJ2-1; 9 nucleotides line up with TRBD1. The germline gives CDR1 SGDLS, CDR2 YYNGEE. V lost 3 bases to trimming and J lost 2 bases; unmatched junction nucleotides: 6. The CDR3 has 16 residues. CDR3 region: CASSAPRQGAYNEQFF. The DNA of the CDR3 is TGTGCCAGCAGCGCCCCTCGACAGGGGGCCTACAATGAGCAGTTCTTC.

The chain recombines TRBV6-5 with TRBJ2-5; no firm D call. Trimming pared 0 bases from V and 5 bases from J, leaving 16 bases between. The CDR3 consists of 16 residues. The V gene's germline CDR1 is MNHEY and CDR2 SVGAGI. The CDR3 DNA follows: TGTGCCAGCAGTTACTCGAGAGACCCCTCTTTCGAGACCCAGTACTTC. Residues: CASSYSRDPSFETQYF.